This T cell receptor (beta chain) originates from a study of long-term antiretroviral therapy in people with HIV. Whole-study results and caveats: Whereas controls had wider CDR3 length ranges, HIV repertoires had narrower ones. Pre-ART clonal expansion yielded clones that dominated the repertoire at all time points. Diversity measured after ART increased yet remained under transplant donor controls.

Run at survey level, the immunoSEQ assay was version v3.0. The assay was immunoSEQ multiplex PCR, and TCRdb's table has in-frame clones only and misses some. The table lists under 30,000 clones, 75% to 85% of them singletons. Comment on this clone: The antigen is undetermined.

Source: unsorted PBMCs, taken 0.3 years after starting antiretroviral therapy. The clonotype originates from a man aged 35 to 55 with HIV.

CDR3 coding DNA: TGTGCCAGCAGCTTGGGTTCAGGAGCTGGAAACACCATATATTTT. Protein sequence: CASSLGSGAGNTIYF. The chain uses TRBV5-4 and TRBJ1-3; D is undetermined. The CDR3 runs 15 residues. The germline CDR1 and CDR2 sequences are SGHNT and YYREEE (reference sequence). V was pared by 0 bases and J by 2 bases, with 9 bases between.